Presented here are 12 T cell receptor beta chains from one specimen sequenced in a study of OX40 agonist ivuxolimab in advanced cancers. Some clones are missing from TCRdb's copy, which holds only in-frame ones; the method was immunoSEQ multiplex PCR. The sample contains 30,000 to 35,000 clones, about 83% of which appear only once. The sample in question was CD4+ or CD8+ T cells sorted from blood, obtained in a trial of the OX40 agonist ivuxolimab. Source of these receptors: an adult with an advanced solid tumor such as melanoma, head and neck, liver or kidney cancer.

The J gene is TRBJ2-7, the V gene TRBV2; either TRBD1 or TRBD2 may fit D (6 bases each). The CDR3 is made up of 15 amino acids. Trimming removed 4 bases at V and 4 bases at J, with 17 bases between. The germline V gene has CDR1 SNHLY and CDR2 FYNNEI. The CDR3 DNA reads TGTGCCAGCAGTGGCCAAAGCGGAGGGGGGTACGAGCAGTACTTC. This sequence encodes CASSGQSGGGYEQYF.

This clone appeared a single time. V and J are TRBV18 and TRBJ2-7, with 7 bases aligning to TRBD1. V gave up 1 base and J gave up 6 bases; unmatched junction bases: 6. Germline lookup yields CDR1 KGHSH and CDR2 LQKENI. The CDR3 runs to 14 residues. The CDR3 nucleotides read TGTGCCAGCTCACCACGAGACAGGGTCTTCGAGCAGTACTTC. Its protein is CASSPRDRVFEQYF.

V and J are TRBV18 and TRBJ1-1; D uncertain. Germline V gives CDR1 KGHSH, CDR2 LQKENI. This CDR3 spans 14 amino acids. The V end was cut by 2 bases, the J end by 4 bases, with 11 bases between. The CDR3 is CASSPYDEVTEAFF. CDR3 DNA sequence: TGTGCCAGCTCACCATACGACGAGGTCACTGAAGCTTTCTTT.

The rearrangement links TRBV5-1 to TRBJ2-2, with 8 bases identical to TRBD1. Germline V gene sequence: CDR1 SGHRS, CDR2 YFSETQ. Trimming at V came to 5 bases and at J to 0 bases, leaving 6 bases not matched to a gene. The CDR3 totals 16 residues. The CDR3 is CASRIPGQANTGELFF. Written as DNA, the CDR3 is TGCGCCAGCAGGATCCCGGGACAGGCGAACACCGGGGAGCTGTTTTTT.

V and J are TRBV10-3 and TRBJ2-7, with 7 bases matching TRBD2. V trimming: 3 bases; J trimming: 4 bases; junction bases outside the gene matches: 6. Germline CDR1 reads ENHRY; CDR2 reads SYGVKD. The CDR3 covers 14 residues. The CDR3 region is CAISERAGEYEQYF. CDR3 coding DNA: TGTGCCATCAGTGAACGGGCGGGAGAGTACGAGCAGTACTTC.

Only a few counts were recorded for this clone. The V gene is TRBV10-3, the J gene TRBJ2-5; 16 bases align to TRBD2. The CDR3 sequence is 16 residues long. Trimming cost V 9 bases and J 1 base; bases outside gene matches: 5. Germline V gene sequence: CDR1 ENHRY, CDR2 SYGVKD. The CDR3 sequence: CAIAGTSGRAQETQYF. The CDR3 DNA follows: TGTGCCATAGCCGGGACTAGCGGGAGGGCCCAAGAGACCCAGTACTTC.

V is TRBV5-1 and J is TRBJ2-7; 10 nucleotides match TRBD2. Germline V gene sequence: CDR1 SGHRS, CDR2 YFSETQ. J gave up 4 bases and V 4 bases, and 5 bases lay outside the gene matches. CDR3 size: 14 residues. CDR3 nucleotides: TGCGCCAGCAGCACCGGGACTAGCGTATACGAGCAGTACTTC. It encodes CASSTGTSVYEQYF.

This chain links TRBV5-6 with TRBJ2-7; D possibly uses TRBD1 or TRBD2 (5 bases each). The CDR3 loop spans 13 amino acids. Per germline, CDR1 SGHDT and CDR2 YYEEEE. Deletions cut 4 bases from V and 11 bases from J, with 19 bases between. The CDR3 sequence is CASSPKDGTPEYF. CDR3 bases: TGTGCCAGCAGCCCAAAGGACGGGACGCCTGAGTACTTC.

The sample holds one count of this clone. The chain uses TRBV7-2 and TRBJ1-5; D is uncertain. V lost 0 bases, J lost 5 bases, and 5 bases lay in between. Germline V gene data show CDR1 as SGHTA and CDR2 as FQGNSA. The CDR3 covers 13 residues. The CDR3 is CASSLAQYQPQHF. DNA of the CDR3: TGTGCCAGCAGCTTAGCGCAGTATCAGCCCCAGCATTTT. Variable domain in full (rest from reference TRBV7-2 and TRBJ1-5): GAGVSQSPSNKVTEKGKDVELRCDPISGHTALYWYRQSLGQGLEFLIYFQGNSAPDKSGLPSDRFSAERTGGSVSTLTIQRTQQEDSAVYLCASSLAQYQPQHFGDGTRLSIL.

This chain connects TRBV18 to TRBJ2-3; no reliable D call. Germline loops: CDR1 KGHSH, CDR2 LQKENI. V was cut by 1 base and J by 4 bases, with 15 bases left in between. The CDR3 is 16 amino acids. CDR3 region: CASSPQNSALADTQYF. CDR3 in DNA: TGTGCCAGCTCACCACAAAATAGTGCGCTGGCAGATACGCAGTATTTT.

The chain carries TRBV12-5 and TRBJ2-1, with 7 bases fitting TRBD1. With V trimmed by 1 base and J by 0 bases, 9 bases remained unmatched. The germline CDR1 and CDR2 sequences are LGHNT and FRNRAP. CDR3 size: 18 residues. As DNA, the CDR3 is TGTGCTAGTGGTTTGGCCGCCGGGACAGTCATCTCCTACAATGAGCAGTTCTTC. Protein sequence: CASGLAAGTVISYNEQFF.

V gene TRBV9 combines with J gene TRBJ1-2; the D gene is possibly TRBD1 (6 bases). The germline V and J ends were trimmed by 0 bases and 8 bases, with 14 bases remaining between them. The CDR3 has 14 amino acids. Germline values: CDR1 SGDLS, CDR2 YYNGEE. The CDR3 protein is CASSVGTGAGGYTF. DNA of the CDR3: TGTGCCAGCAGCGTAGGGACGGGGGCTGGGGGCTACACCTTC.